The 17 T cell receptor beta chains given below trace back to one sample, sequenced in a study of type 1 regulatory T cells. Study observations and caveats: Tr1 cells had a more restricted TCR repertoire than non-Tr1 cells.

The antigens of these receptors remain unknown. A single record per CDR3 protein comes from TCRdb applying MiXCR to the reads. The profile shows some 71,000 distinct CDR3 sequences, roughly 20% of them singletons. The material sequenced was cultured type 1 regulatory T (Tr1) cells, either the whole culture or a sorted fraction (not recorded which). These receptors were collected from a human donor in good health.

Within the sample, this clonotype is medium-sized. The CDR3 here is CATQSNRANQPQHF. CDR3 coding DNA: TGTGCCACCCAATCGAATAGAGCGAATCAGCCCCAGCATTTT. The chain joins TRBV10-3 to TRBJ1-5; no clear D. V was cut by 10 bases and J by 4 bases, with 17 bases left in between. The CDR3 extends over 14 amino acids. Germline V lookup: CDR1 ENHRY, CDR2 SYGVKD.

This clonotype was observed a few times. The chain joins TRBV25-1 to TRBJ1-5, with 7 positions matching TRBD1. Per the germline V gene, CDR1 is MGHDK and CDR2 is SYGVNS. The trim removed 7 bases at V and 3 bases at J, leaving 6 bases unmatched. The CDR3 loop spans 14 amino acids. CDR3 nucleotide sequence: TGTGCCAGCACGTCCGGGACAGACAATCAGCCCCAGCATTTT. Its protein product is CASTSGTDNQPQHF.

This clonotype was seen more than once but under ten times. CDR3 loop: CASVGGRHNEQFF. The CDR3 DNA reads TGCGCCAGCGTTGGCGGGAGGCACAATGAGCAGTTCTTC. The chain is built from TRBV5-1 and TRBJ2-1; 8 nucleotides match TRBD2. Germline CDR1 reads SGHRS; CDR2 reads YFSETQ. The CDR3 contains 13 residues. J gave up 5 bases and V 7 bases, and 5 bases lay outside the gene matches.

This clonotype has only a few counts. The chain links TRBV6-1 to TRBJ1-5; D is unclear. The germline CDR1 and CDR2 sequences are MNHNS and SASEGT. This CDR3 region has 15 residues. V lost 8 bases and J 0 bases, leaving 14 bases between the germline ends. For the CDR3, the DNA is TGTGCCAGCGTGACGACGGAGTATAGCAATCAGCCCCAGCATTTT. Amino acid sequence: CASVTTEYSNQPQHF.

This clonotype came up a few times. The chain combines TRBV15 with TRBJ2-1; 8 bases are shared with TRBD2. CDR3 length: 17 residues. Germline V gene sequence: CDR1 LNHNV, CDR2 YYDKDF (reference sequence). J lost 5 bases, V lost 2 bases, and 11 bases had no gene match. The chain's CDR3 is CATSRSGSGSRNNEQFF. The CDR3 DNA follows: TGTGCCACCAGCAGATCGGGGAGCGGGAGTAGGAACAATGAGCAGTTCTTC.

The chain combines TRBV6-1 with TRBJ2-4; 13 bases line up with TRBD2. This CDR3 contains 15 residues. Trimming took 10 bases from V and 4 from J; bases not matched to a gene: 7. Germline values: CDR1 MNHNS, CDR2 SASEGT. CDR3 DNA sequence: TGTGCCATCGGGACTAGCGGGGACCAAAAAAACATTCAGTACTTC. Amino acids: CAIGTSGDQKNIQYF.

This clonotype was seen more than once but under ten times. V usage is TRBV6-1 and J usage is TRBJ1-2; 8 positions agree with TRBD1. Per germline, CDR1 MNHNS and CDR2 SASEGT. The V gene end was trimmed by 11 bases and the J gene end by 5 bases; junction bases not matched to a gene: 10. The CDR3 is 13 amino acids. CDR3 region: CAAFIGQGYGYTF. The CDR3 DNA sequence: TGTGCCGCATTTATTGGACAGGGATATGGCTACACCTTC.

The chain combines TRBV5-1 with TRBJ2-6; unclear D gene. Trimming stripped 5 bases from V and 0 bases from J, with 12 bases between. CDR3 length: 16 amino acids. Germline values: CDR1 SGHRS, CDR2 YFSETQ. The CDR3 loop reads CASSGVLSSGANVLTF. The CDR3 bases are TGCGCCAGCAGTGGTGTATTGAGCTCTGGGGCCAACGTCCTGACTTTC.

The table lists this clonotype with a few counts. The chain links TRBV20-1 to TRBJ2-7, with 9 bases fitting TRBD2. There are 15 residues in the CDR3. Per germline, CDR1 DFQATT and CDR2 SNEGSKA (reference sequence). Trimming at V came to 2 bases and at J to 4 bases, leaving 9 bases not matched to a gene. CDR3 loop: CSARLGGTSPYEQYF. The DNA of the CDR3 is TGCAGTGCTAGACTTGGCGGGACTAGCCCATACGAGCAGTACTTC.

CDR3 in amino acids: CASSRPDQPQHF. The CDR3 DNA sequence: TGTGCCAGCAGCCGACCGGATCAGCCCCAGCATTTT. J is TRBJ1-5 and V is TRBV7-2; D ambiguous. The CDR3 is 12 residues long. The germline CDR1 and CDR2 sequences are SGHTA and FQGNSA. The V gene lost 5 bases and the J gene lost 5 bases, with 7 bases spanning the gap.

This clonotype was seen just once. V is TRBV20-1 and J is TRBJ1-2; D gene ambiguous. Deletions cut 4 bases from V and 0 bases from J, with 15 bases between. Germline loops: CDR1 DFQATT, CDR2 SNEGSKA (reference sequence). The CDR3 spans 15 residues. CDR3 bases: TGCAGTGCTAACTACCGGGCCGTTGCTAACTATGGCTACACCTTC. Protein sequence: CSANYRAVANYGYTF.

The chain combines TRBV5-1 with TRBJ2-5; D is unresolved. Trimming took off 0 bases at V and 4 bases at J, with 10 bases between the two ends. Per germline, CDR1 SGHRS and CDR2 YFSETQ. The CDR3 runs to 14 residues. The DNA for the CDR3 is TGCGCCAGCAGCTTGGCTCCTGGTACAGAGACCCAGTACTTC. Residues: CASSLAPGTETQYF.

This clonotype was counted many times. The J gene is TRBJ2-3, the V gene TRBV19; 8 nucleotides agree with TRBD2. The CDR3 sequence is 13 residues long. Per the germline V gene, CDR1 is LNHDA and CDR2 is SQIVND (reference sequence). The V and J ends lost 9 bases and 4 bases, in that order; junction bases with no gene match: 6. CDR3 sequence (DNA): TGTGCCAGCAGCCAAGCGGGAGCAGATACGCAGTATTTT. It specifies CASSQAGADTQYF.

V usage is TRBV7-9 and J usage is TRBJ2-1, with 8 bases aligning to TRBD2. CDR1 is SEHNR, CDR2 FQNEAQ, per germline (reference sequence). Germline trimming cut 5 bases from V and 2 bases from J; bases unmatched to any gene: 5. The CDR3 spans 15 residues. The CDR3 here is CASSDSGTPYNEQFF. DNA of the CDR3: TGTGCCAGCAGCGATAGCGGGACTCCCTACAATGAGCAGTTCTTC.

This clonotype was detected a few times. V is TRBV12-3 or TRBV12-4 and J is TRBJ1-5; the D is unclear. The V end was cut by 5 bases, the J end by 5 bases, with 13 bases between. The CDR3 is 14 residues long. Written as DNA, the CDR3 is TGTGCCAGCAGTCTAACAGAGGGCCATCAGCCCCAGCATTTT. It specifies CASSLTEGHQPQHF.

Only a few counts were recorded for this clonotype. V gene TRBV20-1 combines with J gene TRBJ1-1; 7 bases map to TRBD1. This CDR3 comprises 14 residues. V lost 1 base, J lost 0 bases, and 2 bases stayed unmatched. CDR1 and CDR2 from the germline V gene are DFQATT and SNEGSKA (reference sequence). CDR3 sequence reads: CSARARGLNTEAFF. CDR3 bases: TGCAGTGCTAGAGCGAGGGGGCTGAACACTGAAGCTTTCTTT.

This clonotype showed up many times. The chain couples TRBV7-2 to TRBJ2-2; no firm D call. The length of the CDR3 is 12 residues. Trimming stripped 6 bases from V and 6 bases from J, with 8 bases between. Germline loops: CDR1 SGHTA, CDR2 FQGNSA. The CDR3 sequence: CASRDPAGELFF. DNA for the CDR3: TGTGCCAGCAGGGACCCGGCCGGGGAGCTGTTTTTT.